Described below is a single T cell receptor beta chain sequence and its context. The target antigen is unknown. This specimen comes from a study of identical twins. CDR1 and CDR2 from the germline V gene are MNHEY and SVGAGI. Trimming stripped 2 bases from V and 5 bases from J, with 9 bases between. The CDR3 covers 13 residues. Through template switching, a universal primer site was introduced, and the cDNA contained unique molecular identifiers. Each CDR3 protein is one row after TCRdb ran MiXCR on the 5' RACE reads. The table has about 210,000 distinct CDR3 sequences, around a tenth seen once; the top ten hold about 5.2%. Study conclusions and caveats: Within beta out-of-frame sequences, the excess sharing observed between twins was weaker. Twin pairs' shared out-of-frame alpha sequences were enriched in low generation probability.

The sequence was obtained from a woman in her late teens or twenties in good health. What was sequenced was memory (CD45RO+) T cells sorted from blood. The chain links TRBV6-5 to TRBJ1-2; D might be TRBD1 (6 bases). Here the CDR3 reads CASSYEGGYGYTF. The DNA for the CDR3 is TGTGCCAGCAGTTACGAAGGGGGGTATGGCTACACCTTC.